This T cell receptor beta chain was found in a study of CD8 T cells in ankylosing spondylitis. Study-wide results and caveats: It appeared that ankylosing spondylitis blood was characterized by a TCR beta motif of fewer than ten highly homologous variants. Clones linked to disease were reported to show significant enrichment in matched ankylosing spondylitis synovial fluid. Certain motif variants had earlier been reported in reactive arthritis synovial fluid and blood.

This clonotype has ten or more counts. The antigen is not known. After removal of 0 bases from V and 6 bases from J, the junction contained 3 bases not matched to a gene. This CDR3 comprises 15 residues. Germline V gene data show CDR1 as SGHRS and CDR2 as YFSETQ. Making the TCR beta libraries involved quantitative 5'-RACE with molecular barcodes. TCRdb processed the 5' RACE reads anew with MiXCR; each CDR3 protein has one entry. The data hold some 250,000 distinct CDR3 sequences, with 8.6% observed a single time. The J gene is TRBJ2-1, the V gene TRBV5-1; the match to TRBD2 covers 10 bases. The TCR sequence derives from a male donor with ankylosing spondylitis or in good health (not recorded which). Sequenced material: blood, either unsorted or a sorted T cell fraction (not recorded which). In nucleotides, the CDR3 is TGCGCCAGCAGCTTGGAAGCGGGAGGGGGCAATGAGCAGTTCTTC. It is translated as CASSLEAGGGNEQFF.